Presented here are 3 T cell receptor beta chains from one specimen sequenced in a study of cytomegalovirus exposure and HLA in healthy donors. This PCR relied on a set of 60 Vbeta primers and 13 Jbeta primers. Measured with immunoSEQ multiplex PCR; TCRdb has only the in-frame clones, and not every one. Found here are roughly 200,000 clones, roughly 83% of them singletons; the top ten hold roughly 0.7%. Sequencing was done on a sample of PBMCs. The receptors originated from a boy aged 2-15 years in good health and CMV-seronegative.

The chain recombines TRBV6-1 with TRBJ1-3; D gene ambiguous. Germline values: CDR1 MNHNS, CDR2 SASEGT. V was trimmed by 7 bases and J by 6 bases, leaving 10 bases between them. The length of the CDR3 is 12 residues. The CDR3 spells CASMGTANTIYF. CDR3 nucleotides: TGTGCCAGCATGGGCACGGCAAACACCATATATTTT.

V gene TRBV9 combines with J gene TRBJ1-6; D is unclear. Germline V CDR1 and CDR2: SGDLS, YYNGEE. This CDR3 comprises 15 residues. The ends were cut back, 0 bases at V and 0 bases at J, with 4 bases in the middle. The CDR3: CASSVVDSYNSPLHF. CDR3 nucleotides: TGTGCCAGCAGCGTAGTAGACTCCTATAATTCACCCCTCCACTTT.

This sequence joins TRBV14 and TRBJ2-1, with TRBD1 identical over 8 bases. CDR3 length equals 15 residues. J lost 7 bases, V lost 4 bases, and 9 bases had no gene match. CDR1 is SGHDN, CDR2 FVKESK, per germline. This chain's CDR3 is CASSPLPDRANEQFF. In DNA form, the CDR3 reads TGTGCCAGCAGCCCCCTCCCGGACAGGGCGAATGAGCAGTTCTTC.